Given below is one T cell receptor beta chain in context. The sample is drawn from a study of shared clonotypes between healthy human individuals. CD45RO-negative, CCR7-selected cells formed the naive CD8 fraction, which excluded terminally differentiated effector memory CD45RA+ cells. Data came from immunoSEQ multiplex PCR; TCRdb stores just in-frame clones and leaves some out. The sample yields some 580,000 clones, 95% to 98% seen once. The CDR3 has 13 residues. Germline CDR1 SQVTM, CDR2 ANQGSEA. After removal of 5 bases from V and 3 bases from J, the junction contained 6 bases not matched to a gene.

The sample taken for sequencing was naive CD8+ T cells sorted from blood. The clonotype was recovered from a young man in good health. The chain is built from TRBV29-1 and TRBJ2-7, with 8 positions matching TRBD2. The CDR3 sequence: CSVLTSGYYEQYF. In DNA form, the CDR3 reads TGCAGCGTTTTAACTAGCGGTTACTACGAGCAGTACTTC.